This TCR beta chain was identified during a study of OX40 agonist ivuxolimab in advanced cancers. The CDR3 totals 14 residues. Germline V gives CDR1 SGHDN, CDR2 FVKESK. Trimming stripped 0 bases from V and 3 bases from J, with 8 bases between. Some clones are missing from TCRdb's copy, which holds only in-frame ones; the method was immunoSEQ multiplex PCR. Here the sample spans some 73,000 clones, about 90% being singletons. Here the sequenced sample was CD4+ or CD8+ T cells sorted from blood, taken in a trial of the OX40 agonist ivuxolimab. The V gene is TRBV14, the J gene TRBJ1-2; D call uncertain. This clonotype originated in an adult with an advanced solid tumor such as melanoma, head and neck, liver or kidney cancer. CDR3 DNA sequence: TGTGCCAGCAGCCAAGACAGTAATTACTATGGCTACACCTTC. The encoded protein is CASSQDSNYYGYTF.